The 22 T cell receptor beta chains listed next were all sequenced from one sample in a study of cytomegalovirus exposure and HLA in healthy donors. This table comes from immunoSEQ multiplex PCR, and its TCRdb copy is limited to in-frame clones, with some not included. The profile covers under 200,000 clones, with roughly 89% appearing a single time and around 2.7% taken by the ten largest. Sequenced material: PBMCs. These receptors were collected from a woman aged 18-30 years in good health and CMV-seropositive.

The chain carries TRBV7-2 and TRBJ2-1; D is perhaps TRBD1 (5 bases). The ends were cut back, 3 bases at V and 0 bases at J, with 12 bases in the middle. This CDR3 has 16 amino acids. Germline CDR1 SGHTA, CDR2 FQGNSA. This CDR3 is CASSFRQKGSYNEQFF. The CDR3 nucleotides read TGTGCCAGCAGCTTCCGACAGAAGGGCTCCTACAATGAGCAGTTCTTC.

The rearrangement joins TRBV5-1 to TRBJ2-7, with 7 bases that match TRBD1. Germline lookup yields CDR1 SGHRS and CDR2 YFSETQ. This CDR3 comprises 14 residues. With V trimmed by 4 bases and J by 3 bases, 7 bases remained unmatched. CDR3 nucleotide sequence: TGCGCCAGCAGCCCCCAGGGACAGCTCTACGAGCAGTACTTC. Its protein is CASSPQGQLYEQYF.

This chain uses TRBV6-6 with TRBJ1-2; D gene unclear. CDR1 is MNHNY and CDR2 is SVGAGI in the germline V gene (reference sequence). V gave up 5 bases and J gave up 0 bases, with 7 bases separating them. The CDR3 runs 13 residues. The CDR3 nucleotides are TGTGCCAGCAGTCCCGTCCCTAACTATGGCTACACCTTC. Protein sequence: CASSPVPNYGYTF.

The genes are TRBV9 and TRBJ1-2; maybe TRBD1 (6 bases). The V gene lost 4 bases and the J gene lost 8 bases, with 9 bases spanning the gap. The CDR3 has 11 amino acids. Germline CDR1 and CDR2: SGDLS and YYNGEE. Written as DNA, the CDR3 is TGTGCCAGCAGCTCCCAGGGGGGCTACACCTTC. Translation gives CASSSQGGYTF.

This chain uses TRBV7-9 with TRBJ2-7; TRBD1 is a possible D gene (6 bases). Looked up from germline, CDR1 is SEHNR and CDR2 is FQNEAQ (reference sequence). V dropped 5 bases and J dropped 9 bases, with 20 bases sitting between them. This CDR3 region has 14 residues. CDR3 bases: TGTGCCAGCAGCCCGGAGCAGGGGTTCTCCGGGCAGTACTTC. Protein sequence: CASSPEQGFSGQYF.

The chain is built from TRBV30 and TRBJ1-2; D remains ambiguous. This CDR3 spans 14 amino acids. Germline V CDR1 and CDR2: GTSNPN, SVGIG (reference sequence). The V end lost 3 bases, the J end lost 3 bases, and 14 bases lay between the germline ends. The CDR3 DNA is TGTGCCTGGAGACGGAGGGTTAGGGACTATGGCTACACCTTC. Amino acids: CAWRRRVRDYGYTF.

The V call is TRBV6-5, the J call TRBJ1-1; no firm D call. Germline lookup yields CDR1 MNHEY and CDR2 SVGAGI. CDR3 size: 14 residues. V was clipped by 4 bases and J by 5 bases, with 14 bases between them. The CDR3 DNA reads TGTGCCAGCAGTTTCGAGGCGGGTAGAACTGAAGCTTTCTTT. This translates into CASSFEAGRTEAFF.

The chain carries TRBV6-6 and TRBJ2-7, with 8 nucleotides matching TRBD1. CDR1 MNHNY and CDR2 SVGAGI come from the germline V gene (reference sequence). The CDR3 consists of 15 residues. The V segment lost 5 bases and the J segment 5 bases; nucleotides outside the gene matches: 11. The CDR3 loop is CASSQTGTGSDEQYF. The CDR3 nucleotides are TGTGCCAGCAGTCAGACCGGGACAGGAAGCGACGAGCAGTACTTC.

CDR3 coding DNA: TGCGCCAGCAGCCTCAGGGGGGATGGGAATTCACCCCTCCACTTT. Residues: CASSLRGDGNSPLHF. This sequence joins TRBV5-1 and TRBJ1-6; 7 positions match TRBD1. The CDR3 extends over 15 amino acids. V dropped 4 bases and J dropped 7; count of bases not matched to a gene: 8. Germline values: CDR1 SGHRS, CDR2 YFSETQ.

V and J are TRBV30 and TRBJ2-6; D not resolved. The CDR3 consists of 15 residues. Trimming cost V 3 bases and J 6 bases, with 15 bases left between them. The V gene's germline CDR1 is GTSNPN and CDR2 SVGIG (reference sequence). The CDR3 sequence: CAWRNPRVQANVLTF. The CDR3 DNA is TGTGCCTGGAGGAATCCCCGGGTGCAGGCCAACGTCCTGACTTTC.

The V and J genes are TRBV9 and TRBJ2-5; TRBD2 agrees at 7 bases. Per the germline V gene, CDR1 is SGDLS and CDR2 is YYNGEE. There are 13 residues in the CDR3. The trim removed 0 bases at V and 4 bases at J, leaving 0 bases unmatched. CDR3 amino acids: CASSVGGGETQYF. CDR3 coding DNA: TGTGCCAGCAGCGTAGGCGGGGGAGAGACCCAGTACTTC. The full variable domain, completed using reference TRBV9 and TRBJ2-5, is DSGVTQTPKHLITATGQRVTLRCSPRSGDLSVYWYQQSLDQGLQFLIQYYNGEERAKGNILERFSAQQFPDLHSELNLSSLELGDSALYFCASSVGGGETQYFGPGTRLLVL.

This clone was detected a few times. This rearrangement joins TRBV14 to TRBJ2-1, with 11 bases that match TRBD1. There are 15 residues in the CDR3. CDR1 is SGHDN and CDR2 is FVKESK in the germline V gene. Trimming removed 4 bases from V and 4 bases from J; junction bases left unmatched: 3. The CDR3 here is CASSPGQGVYNEQFF. The CDR3 DNA reads TGTGCCAGCAGCCCGGGACAGGGGGTGTACAATGAGCAGTTCTTC.

This rearrangement joins TRBV6-5 to TRBJ1-1, with D possibly TRBD1 on 5 matching bases. The germline gives CDR1 MNHEY, CDR2 SVGAGI. The CDR3 loop spans 15 amino acids. Trimming removed 4 bases from V and 0 bases from J, with 12 bases in between. The CDR3 bases are TGTGCCAGCAGTTCCACGACAGACATGAACACTGAAGCTTTCTTT. Its protein product is CASSSTTDMNTEAFF.

The chain uses TRBV10-1 and TRBJ2-3; no reliable D call. This CDR3 spans 14 amino acids. Germline CDR1 WNHNN, CDR2 SYGVQD (reference sequence). V shed 3 bases and J shed 2 bases, with 9 bases lying between them. The CDR3, as DNA: TGCGCCAGCAGTGACGCGAGGTCCACAGATACGCAGTATTTT. It translates to CASSDARSTDTQYF.

The chain recombines TRBV10-1 with TRBJ2-2; 10 nucleotides agree with TRBD2. V shed 3 bases, J shed 5 bases, and the junction held 3 bases outside the gene matches. Germline CDR1 WNHNN, CDR2 SYGVQD (reference sequence). The CDR3 totals 15 residues. CDR3 DNA: TGCGCCAGCAGTGAATGGACTAGCGGAACCGGGGAGCTGTTTTTT. Translating it yields CASSEWTSGTGELFF.

This clone has only one observation. The chain employs TRBV6-5 and TRBJ2-3; the match to TRBD2 covers 10 bases. V dropped 4 bases and J dropped 1; count of bases not matched to a gene: 5. Germline CDR1 and CDR2: MNHEY and SVGAGI. This CDR3 region has 16 residues. The CDR3, as DNA: TGTGCCAGCAGTTTATCCGGGACTAGCGGCACAGATACGCAGTATTTT. Its protein product is CASSLSGTSGTDTQYF.

V usage is TRBV30 and J usage is TRBJ2-3, with TRBD2 matching over 7 bases. Germline CDR1 GTSNPN, CDR2 SVGIG (reference sequence). The junction had 12 bases not matched to a gene; V was cut back by 6 bases and J by 3 bases. The CDR3 spans 15 residues. The CDR3 loop reads CACKKVGGRTDTQYF. The CDR3 DNA is TGTGCCTGCAAGAAAGTCGGGGGGAGGACAGATACGCAGTATTTT.

The CDR3 region has the DNA TGTGCCAGCAGCTTAGATACAGGGAGCAATCAGCCCCAGCATTTT. Amino acid sequence: CASSLDTGSNQPQHF. The V gene is TRBV7-8, the J gene TRBJ1-5, with D possibly being TRBD1 (6 bases). Trimming cost V 1 base and J 1 base, with 8 bases left between them. Germline V gives CDR1 SGHVS, CDR2 FQNEAQ. The CDR3 consists of 15 residues.

The chain employs TRBV2 and TRBJ1-1, with 9 bases fitting TRBD1. The J segment lost 6 bases and the V segment lost 8 bases, leaving 4 bases of the junction unmatched. Germline loops: CDR1 SNHLY, CDR2 FYNNEI. The CDR3 runs to 12 residues. The CDR3 protein is CASFGTGSEAFF. DNA for the CDR3: TGTGCCAGCTTCGGGACAGGGTCTGAAGCTTTCTTT.

This rearrangement joins TRBV28 to TRBJ1-1, with D possibly TRBD1 on 6 matching bases. Looked up from germline, CDR1 is MDHEN and CDR2 is SYDVKM. V dropped 7 bases and J dropped 1 base, with 22 bases sitting between them. The CDR3 extends over 17 amino acids. CDR3 bases: TGTGCCAGCACCTATGGGGGCTCCGGGACAACGAACACTGAAGCTTTCTTT. Its protein is CASTYGGSGTTNTEAFF. Full variable domain (missing parts from reference TRBV28 and TRBJ1-1): DVKVTQSSRYLVKRTGEKVFLECVQDMDHENMFWYRQDPGLGLRLIYFSYDVKMKEKGDIPEGYSVSREKKERFSLILESASTNQTSMYLCASTYGGSGTTNTEAFFGQGTRLTVV.

The V and J genes are TRBV4-2 and TRBJ2-5; 7 bases match TRBD2. The V gene end was trimmed by 0 bases and the J gene end by 1 base; junction bases not matched to a gene: 5. Germline V gene data show CDR1 as LGHNA and CDR2 as YNFKEQ. The CDR3 runs 16 residues. The CDR3 DNA sequence: TGTGCCAGCAGCCAAGATCATAGCGGGTTCCAAGAGACCCAGTACTTC. Encoded protein: CASSQDHSGFQETQYF.

The gene calls are TRBV4-1 and TRBJ1-1; 7 nucleotides match TRBD1. CDR1 and CDR2 from the germline V gene are MGHRA and YSYEKL. The V segment lost 4 bases and the J segment 3 bases; nucleotides outside the gene matches: 5. The CDR3 sequence is 14 residues long. CDR3 residues: CASSLGQGDTEAFF. CDR3 in DNA: TGCGCCAGCAGCCTGGGGCAGGGGGACACTGAAGCTTTCTTT.